This T cell receptor beta chain derives from a study of T-cell memory formation after mild COVID-19. Across the whole study: The two donors had largely donor-specific TCR clusters. Study-level results: The pre-infection memory compartment contained some responding clones, suggesting cross-reactive memory joined. For contracting clones, CD4+ ones sat mainly in CM and EM, CD8+ in EMRA.

CDR3 size: 15 residues. Germline CDR1 reads WSHSY; CDR2 reads SAAADI. J gave up 3 bases and V 7 bases, and 10 bases lay outside the gene matches. As to this clonotype: The antigen remains undetermined.

In TCRdb, the 5' RACE reads were re-called with MiXCR into one record per CDR3 protein. The data contain about 200,000 distinct CDR3 sequences, about 16% of them seen just once; the ten biggest clones take up 2% to 3%. This clonotype was obtained from an adult woman who had mild COVID-19 (a few samples of this study predate the infection). Cell type and time point are not known. Source material: PBMCs or a T cell subset sorted from them (not recorded which). V usage is TRBV10-2 and J usage is TRBJ2-3; 7 nucleotides align to TRBD2. The CDR3 DNA reads TGCGCCAGCATATGGGGGAGGGGCAGGACAGATACGCAGTATTTT. Translating it yields CASIWGRGRTDTQYF.